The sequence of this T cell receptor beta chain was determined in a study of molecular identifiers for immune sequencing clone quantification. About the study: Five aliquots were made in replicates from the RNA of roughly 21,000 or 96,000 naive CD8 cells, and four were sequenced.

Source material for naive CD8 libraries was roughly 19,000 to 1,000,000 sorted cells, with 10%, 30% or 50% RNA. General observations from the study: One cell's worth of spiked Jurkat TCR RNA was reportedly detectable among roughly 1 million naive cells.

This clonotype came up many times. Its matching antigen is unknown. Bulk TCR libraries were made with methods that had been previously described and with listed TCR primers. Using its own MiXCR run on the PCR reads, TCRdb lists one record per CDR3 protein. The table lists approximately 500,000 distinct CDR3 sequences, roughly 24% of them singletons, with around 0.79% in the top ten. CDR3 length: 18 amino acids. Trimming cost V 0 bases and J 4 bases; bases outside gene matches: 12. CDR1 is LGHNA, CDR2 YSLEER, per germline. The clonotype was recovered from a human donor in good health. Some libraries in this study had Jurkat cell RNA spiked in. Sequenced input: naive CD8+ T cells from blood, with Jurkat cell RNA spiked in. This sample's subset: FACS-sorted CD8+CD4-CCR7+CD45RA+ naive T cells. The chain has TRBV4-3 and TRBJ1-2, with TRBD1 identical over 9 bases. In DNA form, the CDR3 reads TGCGCCAGCAGCCAAGATTTACCCCCCGGGACAGGGCCCTATGGCTACACCTTC. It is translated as CASSQDLPPGTGPYGYTF.